Described below is a single TCR beta chain sequence and its context. The data were obtained in a study of blood T cell repertoires in COVID-19. CDR1 KGHSH and CDR2 LQKENI come from the germline V gene. V lost 0 bases and J 4 bases, leaving 6 bases between the germline ends. This CDR3 is 14 amino acids long. Per the original data handling: Nucleated cell number was recorded as an estimate derived from reference gene primer amplification. TCRdb's table, derived via immunoSEQ multiplex PCR, lists solely in-frame clones and lacks some. The V and J calls and clone size come from that table; D and trimming were worked out from the DNA. The data show fewer than 180,000 clones, more than 75% seen once.

The sequence was obtained from a man between 65 and 85 years old with acute or convalescent COVID-19. Sequenced input: peripheral blood. The genes are TRBV18 and TRBJ2-2; D call uncertain. The CDR3 DNA sequence: TGTGCCAGCTCACCACCCTCGGTCACCGGGGAGCTGTTTTTT. As protein: CASSPPSVTGELFF.